The clone carrying this T cell receptor (beta chain) was observed once. Its antigen is unidentified. The data are from a study of a mutant IDH1 vaccine in newly diagnosed glioma. Time point here: week 23, last vaccination. Vaccination comprised doses that each held 300 ug of mutant IDH1 20-mer peptide, plus topical imiquimod. The method was immunoSEQ multiplex PCR; TCRdb's version includes in-frame clones alone and lacks a portion of them. Here the sample spans more than 55,000 clones, about 81% being singletons. The CDR3 length is 14 residues. V gave up 2 bases and J gave up 5 bases, with 12 bases separating them. Germline loops: CDR1 MNHEY, CDR2 SVGAGI.

The chain uses TRBV6-5 and TRBJ1-1; D perhaps matches TRBD1 (6 bases). The sample in question was PBMCs, obtained from a glioma patient whose treatment included an IDH1 peptide vaccine. This TCR was recovered from a middle-aged woman with glioma. Some clones in this sample may be carry-over from other donors' samples. CDR3 loop: CASSYRGGRTEAFF. The CDR3 DNA sequence: TGTGCCAGCAGTTACAGGGGGGGAAGAACTGAAGCTTTCTTT.